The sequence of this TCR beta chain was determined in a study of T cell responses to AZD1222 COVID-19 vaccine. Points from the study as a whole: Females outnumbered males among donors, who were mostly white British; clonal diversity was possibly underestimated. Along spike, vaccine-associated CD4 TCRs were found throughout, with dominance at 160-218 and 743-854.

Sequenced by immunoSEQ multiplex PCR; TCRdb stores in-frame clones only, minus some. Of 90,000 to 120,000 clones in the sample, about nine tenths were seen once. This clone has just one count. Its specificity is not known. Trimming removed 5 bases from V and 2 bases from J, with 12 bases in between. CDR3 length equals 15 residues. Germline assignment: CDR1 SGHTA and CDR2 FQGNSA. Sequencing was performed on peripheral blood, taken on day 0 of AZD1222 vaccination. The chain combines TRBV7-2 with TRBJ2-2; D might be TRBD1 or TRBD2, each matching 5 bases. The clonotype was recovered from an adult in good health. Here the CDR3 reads CASSAWDPNTGELFF. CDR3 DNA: TGTGCCAGCAGCGCGTGGGACCCCAACACCGGGGAGCTGTTTTTT.